This T cell receptor beta chain stems from a study of control samples from healthy donors and cancer patients. The J segment lost 3 bases and the V segment lost 4 bases, leaving 7 bases of the junction unmatched. The CDR3 is made up of 16 amino acids. Germline lookup yields CDR1 SGHNT and CDR2 YYREEE (reference sequence). Assay: immunoSEQ multiplex PCR; the TCRdb copy retains only in-frame clones and omits some. The sample contains approximately 110,000 clones, roughly 89% of which appear only once. The sample comprised blood. The source of this sequence is a woman between 50 and 59 years old in good health. V gene TRBV5-4 combines with J gene TRBJ2-2; 9 nucleotides align to TRBD1. The CDR3 bases are TGTGCCAGCAGCCAAGGGACAGGGATCGACACCGGGGAGCTGTTTTTT. Translated, it gives CASSQGTGIDTGELFF.